This entry lists 10 T cell receptor beta chains sequenced from one sample in a study of graft-versus-host responses after intestinal transplantation. TCRdb's table, derived via immunoSEQ multiplex PCR, lists solely in-frame clones and lacks some. The table has 20,000 to 25,000 clones, 40% seen once. The specimen comprised alloreactive CD4+ T cells from a mixed lymphocyte reaction culture, sampled before intestinal transplant. Subset defined: CFSE-low proliferating T cells sorted from roughly six-day pre-transplant mixed lymphocyte reaction (GvH or HvG direction). These receptors all stem from a human patient who received an intestinal transplant.

This chain links TRBV2 with TRBJ1-6; TRBD1 matches 7 bases. This CDR3 has 17 amino acids. Looked up from germline, CDR1 is SNHLY and CDR2 is FYNNEI. The V gene end was trimmed by 6 bases and the J gene end by 0 bases; junction bases not matched to a gene: 8. The CDR3 DNA follows: TGTGCCAGCAGCCTTACAGGGGAAAGCTCCTATAATTCACCCCTCCACTTT. As protein: CASSLTGESSYNSPLHF.

This chain uses TRBV19 with TRBJ2-3; D is perhaps TRBD2 (5 bases). The CDR3 has 14 amino acids. Trimming stripped 0 bases from V and 3 bases from J, with 7 bases between. The V gene's germline CDR1 is LNHDA and CDR2 SQIVND (reference sequence). CDR3 residues: CASSIERTTDTQYF. In nucleotides, the CDR3 is TGTGCCAGTAGTATAGAGCGGACTACAGATACGCAGTATTTT.

The sample holds a few counts of this clone. The rearrangement links TRBV4-1 to TRBJ2-4; 7 positions match TRBD2. Germline loops: CDR1 MGHRA, CDR2 YSYEKL. The CDR3 covers 19 residues. V trimming: 0 bases; J trimming: 0 bases; junction bases outside the gene matches: 11. The CDR3 nucleotides read TGCGCCAGCAGCCAAGAGAGGTACGGGGGGAAACTAGCCAAAAACATTCAGTACTTC. Its translation is CASSQERYGGKLAKNIQYF.

This clone showed up just a few times. V is TRBV13 and J is TRBJ2-5; 12 bases line up with TRBD2. The better agreement between TRBJ2-7 and the DNA end casts doubt on the J call. CDR3 length: 17 amino acids. CDR1 is PRHDT, CDR2 FYEKMQ, per germline (reference sequence). CDR3 sequence (DNA): TGTGCCAGCAGCCCGAGTTGGACTAGCGGGGCCTCCTACGAGCAGTACTTC. This encodes CASSPSWTSGASYEQYF.

By sample fraction, this clone is medium-sized. V is TRBV6-6 and J is TRBJ1-4; D is perhaps TRBD1 (5 bases). Germline CDR1 MNHNY, CDR2 SVGAGI (reference sequence). The CDR3 extends over 14 amino acids. The V end was cut by 6 bases, the J end by 0 bases, with 8 bases between. This chain's CDR3 is CASRPTATNEKLFF. The DNA of the CDR3 is TGTGCCAGCAGACCGACAGCAACTAATGAAAAACTGTTTTTT.

About this clone: Germline is not matched at one junction end, which may reflect a read error. The chain has TRBV2 and TRBJ1-3; D uncertain. The CDR3 is 14 amino acids. The germline V gene encodes CDR1 SNHLY and CDR2 FYNNEI. CDR3 coding DNA: TGTGCCGGCAGTGTACGCAGTCTTGGAAACACCATATATTTT. The encoded protein is CAGSVRSLGNTIYF.

The chain has TRBV10-3 and TRBJ2-7; no clear D. Germline values: CDR1 ENHRY, CDR2 SYGVKD. The V gene lost 7 bases and the J gene lost 0 bases, with 16 bases spanning the gap. This CDR3 is 15 amino acids long. Here the CDR3 DNA reads TGTGCCATCATGAAGGCAGGATTTAGCTCCTACGAGCAGTACTTC. Its protein is CAIMKAGFSSYEQYF.

This clone has just a few counts. The chain is built from TRBV18 and TRBJ1-2; no firm D call. V was trimmed by 2 bases and J by 0 bases, leaving 16 bases between them. This CDR3 region has 17 residues. CDR1 and CDR2 (germline): KGHSH, LQKENI. The CDR3 here is CASSPTAFGGPNYGYTF. CDR3 coding DNA: TGTGCCAGCTCACCAACGGCCTTCGGAGGTCCTAACTATGGCTACACCTTC.

This clone is deemed medium-sized. In DNA form, the CDR3 reads TGTGCCAGCAGTGAATCCAGGGGCCGGGAAAAACTGTTTTTT. This gives the protein CASSESRGREKLFF. The chain carries TRBV25-1 and TRBJ1-4, with a tentative D call TRBD1 (6 bases). The CDR3 totals 14 residues. V was trimmed by 1 base and J by 8 bases, leaving 11 bases between them. Germline V gene data show CDR1 as MGHDK and CDR2 as SYGVNS.

This clone rates as medium-sized (0.01 to 0.1%). The chain has TRBV6-6 and TRBJ1-2; possibly TRBD1 for D (5 bases). The CDR3 runs 16 residues. Germline values: CDR1 MNHNY, CDR2 SVGAGI (reference sequence). Trimming removed 0 bases at V and 4 bases at J, with 15 bases between. CDR3 coding DNA: TGTGCCAGCAGTTACTCGTCCCCAGGGTCAGCCTATGGCTACACCTTC. It specifies CASSYSSPGSAYGYTF.